Sequencing of this TCR beta chain was carried out in a study of blood T cell repertoires in COVID-19. Original handling: Amplification of reference gene primers was used by the study to estimate nucleated cell counts. Repertoires were generated with immunoSEQ multiplex PCR, while TCRdb's copy carries only in-frame clones and drops some. The DNA gave D and trimming, while V, J and clone size come from that table. Of roughly 76,000 clones in the sample, more than 85% were seen once. Participants reported their clinical history, and cohort assignment relied on those reports. With 0 bases clipped from V and 7 bases from J, the junction kept 13 bases outside the gene matches. This CDR3 has 18 amino acids. Germline values: CDR1 LGHDT, CDR2 YNNKEL (reference sequence).

The sequencing input was PBMCs or T cells enriched from blood (not recorded which). This TCR was sampled from a woman aged 50 to 65 with acute COVID-19. This chain uses TRBV3-1 (or the pseudogene TRBV3-2) with TRBJ2-1; TRBD2 agrees at 9 bases. CDR3 sequence: CASSQEYGAGGPKNEQFF. CDR3 nucleotides: TGTGCCAGCAGCCAAGAATACGGGGCGGGAGGGCCCAAAAATGAGCAGTTCTTC.